Following are 7 T cell receptor beta chains from one sample sequenced in a study of early T cells in non-severe SARS-CoV-2 infection. TCRdb re-called the 5' RACE reads through MiXCR, storing one row per CDR3 protein. Of about 35,000 distinct CDR3 sequences in the sample, 5% to 6.5% were seen once. Material: whole blood. The receptors stem from an adult who was a healthcare worker with PCR-confirmed SARS-CoV-2 infection or an uninfected control (not recorded which).

The CDR3: CASSLTRSYNEQFF. CDR3 DNA: TGCGCCAGCAGTCTAACCCGCTCCTACAATGAGCAGTTCTTC. This chain joins TRBV10-2 and TRBJ2-1; no clear D. The CDR3 spans 14 residues. Germline values: CDR1 WSHSY, CDR2 SAAADI. V lost 5 bases and J 0 bases, leaving 8 bases between the germline ends.

This clonotype was seen many times. This chain connects TRBV5-1 to TRBJ2-6; D is perhaps TRBD2 (6 bases). Germline values: CDR1 SGHRS, CDR2 YFSETQ. Trimming removed 3 bases from V and 0 bases from J, with 19 bases in between. The CDR3 sequence is 19 residues long. The CDR3 loop is CASSSGVGQTFSGANVLTF. The CDR3 region has the DNA TGCGCCAGCAGCTCGGGAGTAGGGCAGACTTTCTCTGGGGCCAACGTCCTGACTTTC.

In nucleotides, the CDR3 is TGTGCCAGCAGCCCCGGACCGACAGGCGTTATATACAATGAGCAGTTCTTC. This codes for CASSPGPTGVIYNEQFF. V and J are TRBV5-6 and TRBJ2-1, with D perhaps TRBD1 (6 bases). Per germline, CDR1 SGHDT and CDR2 YYEEEE. Trimming took off 4 bases at V and 4 bases at J, with 21 bases between the two ends. The CDR3 contains 17 residues. Looking up the rest from reference TRBV5-6 and TRBJ2-1 gives the full variable domain: DAGVTQSPTHLIKTRGQQVTLRCSPKSGHDTVSWYQQALGQGPQFIFQYYEEEERQRGNFPDRFSGHQFPNYSSELNVNALLLGDSALYLCASSPGPTGVIYNEQFFGPGTRLTVL.

This clonotype came up many times. V and J are TRBV18 and TRBJ1-1; perhaps TRBD1 as D (5 bases). V was shortened by 1 base and J by 3 bases, with 9 bases between the two germline ends. CDR1 KGHSH and CDR2 LQKENI come from the germline V gene. The CDR3 has 14 amino acids. For the CDR3, the DNA is TGTGCCAGCTCACCACAGCAAGGGGACACTGAAGCTTTCTTT. It specifies CASSPQQGDTEAFF.

Within the sample, this clonotype is medium-sized. The CDR3 region has the DNA TGTGCCATCAGGGGGTGGCTAGCCTCGGGGTCCTACGAGCAGTACTTC. Residues: CAIRGWLASGSYEQYF. The chain carries TRBV10-3 and TRBJ2-7, with D perhaps TRBD2 (5 bases). V lost 6 bases to trimming and J lost 1 base, with 19 bases between them. Germline-derived CDR1 and CDR2 are ENHRY and SYGVKD. The CDR3 is 16 residues long.

This clonotype showed up many times. J is TRBJ2-7 and V is TRBV7-2; 13 bases align to TRBD2. There are 15 residues in the CDR3. Per the germline V gene, CDR1 is SGHTA and CDR2 is FQGNSA. The J segment lost 4 bases and the V segment lost 3 bases, leaving 3 bases of the junction unmatched. This CDR3 reads CASSFGTSGTYEQYF. CDR3 nucleotide sequence: TGTGCCAGCAGCTTCGGGACTAGCGGGACTTACGAGCAGTACTTC.

Sample share makes this clonotype medium-sized. The rearrangement uses TRBV13 and TRBJ2-3, with no clear D. This CDR3 is 12 amino acids long. Trimming took 0 bases from V and 8 from J, leaving 6 bases between them. Looked up from germline, CDR1 is PRHDT and CDR2 is FYEKMQ (reference sequence). This CDR3 reads CASSLGRFTQYF. DNA of the CDR3: TGTGCCAGCAGCTTAGGACGGTTTACGCAGTATTTT.